This T cell receptor (beta chain) was identified in a study of identical twins. Template switching, a step in the protocol, added a universal primer site, and cDNA carried unique molecular identifiers. Each CDR3 protein gets one entry after TCRdb re-called the 5' RACE reads with MiXCR. The table shows roughly 710,000 distinct CDR3 sequences, with 5.5% to 6.5% occurring only once. The CDR3 is made up of 17 amino acids. After removal of 2 bases from V and 4 bases from J, the junction contained 13 bases not matched to a gene. CDR1 is MGHRA, CDR2 YSYEKL, per germline. Findings of the study overall: Twin pairs had excess sharing that was weaker in beta out-of-frame sequences. Cord blood beta clonotypes that were abundant carried fewer insertions, and memory repertoires showed no such trend.

Turning to this clonotype: The target antigen is unknown.

This clonotype was sampled from a man between 18 and 35 years old in good health. Material for sequencing was naive T cells sorted from blood. The V call is TRBV4-1, the J call TRBJ2-5; 7 nucleotides match TRBD2. The CDR3, as DNA: TGCGCCAGCAGCCAAATTGGGGCCGGGACGGGGGGAGAGACCCAGTACTTC. Translating it yields CASSQIGAGTGGETQYF.